Below, 14 T cell receptor beta chains from the same sample are listed, as sequenced in a study of memory CD4+ T cells and cytomegalovirus serostatus (dated by TCRdb to about 2019). Library construction relied on the immunoSEQ multiplex PCR assay. This is the immuneACCESS table as TCRdb keeps it, with only in-frame sequences that have V and J called. A part of the clones is gone; compared with another copy, unresolved V genes explain less than half, and the rest is unexplained. This sample is represented by tens of thousands of clones; about four fifths of them were singletons. Around 1.1% of the sample comes from the top ten. A FACSAria II was used to sort memory CD4+ T cells, defined as single viable CD3+CD4+CD8-CD45RO+ cells. The sequencing input was memory CD4+ T cells from blood. These receptors originate from an adult in good health and CMV-seronegative.

The chain is built from TRBV5-6 and TRBJ2-7; D is ambiguous. CDR3 size: 12 residues. Looked up from germline, CDR1 is SGHDT and CDR2 is YYEEEE. V was trimmed by 1 base and J by 4 bases, leaving 6 bases between them. The DNA for the CDR3 is TGTGCCAGCAGCTTGACCCGATACGAGCAGTACTTC. This translates into CASSLTRYEQYF. The variable domain in full, completed from reference TRBV5-6 and TRBJ2-7, reads DAGVTQSPTHLIKTRGQQVTLRCSPKSGHDTVSWYQQALGQGPQFIFQYYEEEERQRGNFPDRFSGHQFPNYSSELNVNALLLGDSALYLCASSLTRYEQYFGPGTRLTVT.

This chain's CDR3 is CASRSQLAGAVGELFF. The CDR3 coding sequence is TGCGCCAGCAGGTCCCAACTAGCGGGAGCCGTCGGGGAGCTGTTTTTT. This chain connects TRBV4-3 to TRBJ2-2, with 11 bases lining up with TRBD2. V lost 6 bases to trimming and J lost 7 bases; unmatched junction nucleotides: 10. The CDR3 extends over 16 amino acids. CDR1 is LGHNA and CDR2 is YSLEER in the germline V gene.

This clone was recorded only once. This chain uses TRBV18 with TRBJ2-3; D ambiguous. The CDR3 is made up of 12 amino acids. Germline V gene sequence: CDR1 KGHSH, CDR2 LQKENI. V was pared by 3 bases and J by 3 bases, with 4 bases between. CDR3 in DNA: TGTGCCAGCTCACCCGAAACAGATACGCAGTATTTT. This encodes CASSPETDTQYF.

This clone has only a few counts. This chain links TRBV10-2 with TRBJ2-7; D might be TRBD1 (7 bases). CDR1 is WSHSY, CDR2 SAAADI, per germline. This CDR3 contains 15 residues. Trimming pared 0 bases from V and 2 bases from J, leaving 11 bases between. CDR3 bases: TGCGCCAGCAGTGAGTCCGCGGGACAGACCTACGAGCAGTACTTC. Translation gives CASSESAGQTYEQYF.

The chain links TRBV20-1 to TRBJ1-1; D call uncertain. V lost 5 bases and J lost 1, with 5 bases in between. Germline V lookup: CDR1 DFQATT, CDR2 SNEGSKA (reference sequence). The CDR3 covers 11 residues. The CDR3 spells CSALQNTEAFF. In nucleotides, the CDR3 is TGCAGTGCTTTACAGAACACTGAAGCTTTCTTT.

The chain couples TRBV5-1 to TRBJ2-1, with 8 nucleotides matching TRBD2. The germline CDR1 and CDR2 sequences are SGHRS and YFSETQ. Trimming removed 4 bases from V and 1 base from J; junction bases left unmatched: 4. The length of the CDR3 is 15 residues. CDR3 protein: CASSAGGRSYNEQFF. The CDR3 DNA sequence: TGCGCCAGCAGCGCGGGAGGCAGATCCTACAATGAGCAGTTCTTC.

This clone was counted once. The rearrangement uses TRBV2 and TRBJ2-3; perhaps TRBD2 as D (5 bases). The CDR3 is 15 residues long. Germline V gene lookup returns CDR1 SNHLY and CDR2 FYNNEI. Trimming stripped 5 bases from V and 0 bases from J, with 12 bases between. In nucleotides, the CDR3 is TGTGCCAGCAGTAAGGAGGCCTCTAGCACAGATACGCAGTATTTT. The encoded protein is CASSKEASSTDTQYF.

The rearrangement links TRBV6-1 to TRBJ2-7; 7 bases fit TRBD2. V lost 3 bases to trimming and J lost 3 bases; unmatched junction nucleotides: 11. Germline V gene sequence: CDR1 MNHNS, CDR2 SASEGT. This CDR3 is built from 16 residues. CDR3 in amino acids: CASSDLSSGRFYEQYF. CDR3 in DNA: TGTGCCAGCAGTGACCTCTCTAGCGGAAGATTCTACGAGCAGTACTTC.

This clone has more than one count but fewer than ten. This chain uses TRBV7-2 with TRBJ2-7; a weak D match, TRBD1 (6 bases). CDR1 SGHTA and CDR2 FQGNSA come from the germline V gene. V gave up 5 bases and J gave up 2 bases, with 10 bases separating them. The CDR3 consists of 13 residues. The CDR3 sequence is CASSRGQPYEQYF. CDR3 nucleotides: TGTGCCAGCAGCCGTGGACAGCCCTACGAGCAGTACTTC.

This clone was found once. V usage is TRBV2 and J usage is TRBJ2-1, with 14 bases lining up with TRBD2. There are 16 residues in the CDR3. Germline trimming cut 6 bases from V and 7 bases from J; bases unmatched to any gene: 8. Germline assignment: CDR1 SNHLY and CDR2 FYNNEI. CDR3 loop: CASSHPGLAGVNEQFF. CDR3 in DNA: TGTGCCAGCAGCCACCCGGGACTAGCGGGAGTGAATGAGCAGTTCTTC.

The rearrangement uses TRBV7-2 and TRBJ2-7, with 9 bases that match TRBD2. The CDR3 length is 15 residues. The V gene's germline CDR1 is SGHTA and CDR2 FQGNSA. V lost 1 base to trimming and J lost 3 bases; unmatched junction nucleotides: 4. CDR3 region: CASSLDSGSDYEQYF. Here the CDR3 DNA reads TGTGCCAGCAGCTTAGATAGCGGGAGTGACTACGAGCAGTACTTC.

The chain employs TRBV9 and TRBJ2-1; TRBD2 is a possible D gene (5 bases). Germline V lookup: CDR1 SGDLS, CDR2 YYNGEE. V lost 4 bases to trimming and J lost 1 base, with 18 bases between them. The CDR3 is 17 residues long. The CDR3 reads CASSRSVGRRSYNEQFF. The CDR3 bases are TGTGCCAGCAGCCGTAGCGTAGGCCGTAGGTCCTACAATGAGCAGTTCTTC.

The rearrangement joins TRBV7-9 to TRBJ2-7; D perhaps matches TRBD2 (5 bases). Trimming left V 0 bases short and J 6 bases short, with 9 bases between. Germline assignment: CDR1 SEHNR and CDR2 FQNEAQ (reference sequence). This CDR3 has 13 amino acids. Here the CDR3 DNA reads TGTGCCAGCAGCTTAGCAGGGAGCAGCGAGCAGTACTTC. It encodes CASSLAGSSEQYF.

This clone was recorded only once. The J gene is TRBJ2-7, the V gene TRBV11-3, with D perhaps assigned TRBD1 or TRBD2 (5 bases each). The CDR3 is made up of 14 amino acids. The germline gives CDR1 SGHNT, CDR2 YENEEA. Trimming pared 5 bases from V and 1 base from J, leaving 12 bases between. In nucleotides, the CDR3 is TGTGCCAGCAGCCGCCGGGACGGATCCTACGAGCAGTACTTC. Translation gives CASSRRDGSYEQYF.